Shown below are 18 T cell receptor beta chains from a single sample sequenced in a study of glioma-infiltrating T cells after dendritic cell vaccination. TCRdb's copy holds only in-frame clones and misses some; the assay was immunoSEQ multiplex PCR. Among 90,000 to 95,000 clones listed, approximately 78% were seen once. Time point in this sample: after dendritic cell vaccination, including at tumor progression/relapse. The input for sequencing was blood, taken after dendritic cell vaccination. The receptors derive from a human donor with glioblastoma.

The J gene is TRBJ2-7, the V gene TRBV6-5; 8 bases align to TRBD1. The J segment lost 3 bases and the V segment lost 5 bases, leaving 3 bases of the junction unmatched. Germline values: CDR1 MNHEY, CDR2 SVGAGI. The CDR3 sequence is 13 residues long. CDR3 nucleotides: TGTGCCAGCAGTGGGGACAGGAGCTACGAGCAGTACGTC. It translates to CASSGDRSYEQYV.

This clone has a handful of counts. V gene TRBV13 combines with J gene TRBJ2-7; 7 nucleotides match TRBD2. The CDR3 is 14 residues long. Germline V gene sequence: CDR1 PRHDT, CDR2 FYEKMQ (reference sequence). Trimming took 2 bases from V and 9 from J; bases not matched to a gene: 10. The CDR3 loop reads CASSLIGRTEGQYF. Here the CDR3 DNA reads TGTGCCAGCAGCTTAATCGGGAGGACCGAAGGGCAGTACTTC.

The chain joins TRBV6-5 to TRBJ1-1, with D possibly matching TRBD1 (5 bases). The germline V gene has CDR1 MNHEY and CDR2 SVGAGI. V was trimmed by 5 bases and J by 0 bases, leaving 10 bases between them. The CDR3 consists of 14 residues. The CDR3 loop is CASSGRGVNTEAFF. CDR3 nucleotides: TGTGCCAGCAGTGGCCGGGGGGTGAACACTGAAGCTTTCTTT.

The V call is TRBV4-2, the J call TRBJ1-2; no clear D gene. Between the trimmed V and J ends, which lost 1 base and 0 bases, there was a span of 9 bases. Germline CDR1 LGHNA, CDR2 YNFKEQ. This CDR3 comprises 15 residues. The CDR3 DNA reads as TGTGCCAGCAGCCAAGCCCGGTTAGCTAACTATGGCTACACCTTC. It is translated as CASSQARLANYGYTF.

The rearrangement uses TRBV5-1 and TRBJ1-4, with no clear D. V was pared by 4 bases and J by 7 bases, with 17 bases between. This CDR3 has 15 residues. CDR1 and CDR2 from the germline V gene are SGHRS and YFSETQ. The CDR3 is CASSQDPGNGEKLFF. For the CDR3, the DNA is TGCGCCAGCAGCCAGGATCCCGGGAACGGTGAAAAACTGTTTTTT.

The chain uses TRBV4-2 and TRBJ1-2; the D gene is possibly TRBD1 (6 bases). Germline CDR1 and CDR2: LGHNA and YNFKEQ. The CDR3 length is 13 residues. Trimming removed 4 bases from V and 3 bases from J, with 9 bases in between. CDR3 protein: CASSPGADYGYTF. The DNA for the CDR3 is TGTGCCAGCAGCCCAGGGGCCGACTATGGCTACACCTTC.

The gene calls are TRBV7-6 and TRBJ2-5; tentative D call: TRBD2 (5 bases). Trimming pared 5 bases from V and 4 bases from J, leaving 14 bases between. Germline loops: CDR1 SGHVS, CDR2 FNYEAQ. The CDR3 spans 14 residues. Here the CDR3 DNA reads TGTGCCAGCAGCCAGAGGGTGGGTGGAGAGACCCAGTACTTC. Translated, it gives CASSQRVGGETQYF.

The chain employs TRBV11-3 and TRBJ2-7; D might be TRBD1 (6 bases). The ends were cut back, 4 bases at V and 0 bases at J, with 10 bases in the middle. From germline, CDR1 is SGHNT and CDR2 YENEEA. CDR3 length equals 14 residues. CDR3 loop: CASSSQGDSYEQYF. CDR3 nucleotide sequence: TGTGCCAGCAGCTCACAGGGAGACTCCTACGAGCAGTACTTC.

The count of this clone is one. V usage is TRBV5-4 and J usage is TRBJ2-1, with TRBD1 matching over 7 bases. CDR1 is SGHNT, CDR2 YYREEE, per germline (reference sequence). Losses at the gene ends were 4 bases for V and 6 bases for J; bases not matched to a gene: 13. This CDR3 spans 16 amino acids. CDR3 in DNA: TGTGCCAGCAGCGAACTACAGGGGTTGAGGGGCAATGAGCAGTTCTTC. The encoded protein is CASSELQGLRGNEQFF.

Points on this clone: The DNA is left out, because the CDR3 cannot be placed on it with certainty; the CDR3 is given as TCRdb lists it. This rearrangement joins TRBV21-1 to TRBJ1-4; the DNA was not compared with TRBD1, the D call given in the table. TRBV21-1 is termed a pseudogene. The CDR3 spans 22 amino acids, including both terminal residues. The CDR3 spells CASSKSPRVGTGSISTNEKLFF.

Concerning this clone itself: A junction boundary mismatches the germline segment, possibly from a read error. The CDR3 region has the DNA TGCGCCAGCAGCTCCGGACAGGGTGGAAATTCACCCCCCCACTTT. Protein: CASSSGQGGNSPPHF. This sequence joins TRBV5-1 and TRBJ1-6; 8 bases are shared with TRBD1. Germline-derived CDR1 and CDR2 are SGHRS and YFSETQ. The CDR3 contains 15 residues.

The chain links TRBV29-1 to TRBJ1-2, with 10 bases aligning to TRBD1. Germline CDR1 and CDR2: SQVTM and ANQGSEA. The CDR3 contains 14 residues. Losses at the gene ends were 5 bases for V and 7 bases for J; bases not matched to a gene: 10. The CDR3 sequence: CSVSLGDRGLGYTF. For the CDR3, the DNA is TGCAGCGTTTCCTTAGGGGACAGGGGTCTTGGCTACACCTTC.

V is TRBV7-2 and J is TRBJ2-3; D is possibly TRBD1 (6 bases). CDR1 SGHTA and CDR2 FQGNSA come from the germline V gene. This CDR3 has 14 amino acids. Trimming removed 1 base at V and 1 base at J, with 6 bases between. CDR3 bases: TGTGCCAGCAGCTTAGACAGGGGCACAGATACGCAGTATTTT. Its translation: CASSLDRGTDTQYF.

In its sample, this clone was seen once. This chain links TRBV19 with TRBJ2-1; a weak D match, TRBD1 (6 bases). With 5 bases removed from V and 5 bases from J, the gap between germline ends came to 13 bases. The CDR3 length is 14 residues. CDR1 and CDR2 (germline): LNHDA, SQIVND (reference sequence). CDR3 amino acids: CASSSLTGNNEQFF. The CDR3 DNA sequence: TGTGCCAGTAGTTCTTTGACAGGAAACAATGAGCAGTTCTTC.

This clone was detected a few times. This chain links TRBV19 with TRBJ2-3; D is perhaps TRBD1 (6 bases). V was shortened by 6 bases and J by 6 bases, with 28 bases between the two germline ends. CDR1 is LNHDA, CDR2 SQIVND, per germline (reference sequence). CDR3 length: 18 amino acids. In DNA, the CDR3 is TGTGCCAGTAGCGTCTCGGACAGCGCCTCGTGGGGGTTGGATACGCAGTATTTT. Translating gives CASSVSDSASWGLDTQYF.

This clone was detected once. The J gene is TRBJ2-7, the V gene TRBV5-4; D is perhaps TRBD2 (5 bases). The V gene lost 5 bases and the J gene lost 3 bases, with 18 bases spanning the gap. The CDR3 contains 15 residues. From germline, CDR1 is SGHNT and CDR2 YYREEE (reference sequence). The CDR3 DNA follows: TGTGCCAGCAGGAGATCTTTCGGGGATAACTACGAGCAGTACTTC. As protein: CASRRSFGDNYEQYF.

The J gene is TRBJ2-4, the V gene TRBV7-2; TRBD1 might be the D (6 bases). This CDR3 comprises 14 residues. Trimming took 5 bases from V and 2 from J, leaving 10 bases between them. CDR1 is SGHTA and CDR2 is FQGNSA in the germline V gene. CDR3 DNA sequence: TGTGCCAGCAGCCCAACAGGGACCAAAAACATTCAGTACTTC. Residues: CASSPTGTKNIQYF.

The chain is built from TRBV5-4 and TRBJ1-1; no reliable D call. The V gene lost 4 bases and the J gene lost 9 bases, with 22 bases spanning the gap. From germline, CDR1 is SGHNT and CDR2 YYREEE (reference sequence). The CDR3 spans 15 residues. CDR3 in amino acids: CASSPGGEFLLKAFF. Here the CDR3 DNA reads TGTGCCAGCAGCCCCGGTGGGGAGTTCCTTTTGAAAGCTTTCTTT.